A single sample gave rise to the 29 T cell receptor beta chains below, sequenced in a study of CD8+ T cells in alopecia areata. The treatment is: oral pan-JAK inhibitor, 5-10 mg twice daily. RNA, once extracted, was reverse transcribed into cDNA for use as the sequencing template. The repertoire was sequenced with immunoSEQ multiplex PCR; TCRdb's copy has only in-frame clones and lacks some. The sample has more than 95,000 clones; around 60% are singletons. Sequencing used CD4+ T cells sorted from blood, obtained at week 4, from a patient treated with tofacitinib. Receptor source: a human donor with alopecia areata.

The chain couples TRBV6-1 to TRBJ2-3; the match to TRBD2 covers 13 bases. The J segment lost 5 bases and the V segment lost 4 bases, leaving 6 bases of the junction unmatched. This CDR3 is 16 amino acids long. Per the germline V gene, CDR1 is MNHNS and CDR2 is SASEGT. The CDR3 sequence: CASSATGTSGEDTQYF. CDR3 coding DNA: TGTGCCAGCAGTGCTACCGGGACTAGCGGGGAAGATACGCAGTATTTT.

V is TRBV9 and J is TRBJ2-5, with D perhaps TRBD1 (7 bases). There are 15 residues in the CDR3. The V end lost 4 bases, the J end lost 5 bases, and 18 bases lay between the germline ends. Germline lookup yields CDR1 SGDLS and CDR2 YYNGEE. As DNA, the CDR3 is TGTGCCAGCAGCCATTATACAGGGGAGGACGAGACCCAGTACTTC. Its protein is CASSHYTGEDETQYF.

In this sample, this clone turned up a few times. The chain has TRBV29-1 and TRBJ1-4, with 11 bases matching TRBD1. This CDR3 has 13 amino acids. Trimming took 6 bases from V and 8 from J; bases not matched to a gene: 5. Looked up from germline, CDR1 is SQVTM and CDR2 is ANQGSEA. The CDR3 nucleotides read TGCAGCGTAAGGACAGGGGGCGCAGAAAAACTGTTTTTT. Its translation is CSVRTGGAEKLFF.

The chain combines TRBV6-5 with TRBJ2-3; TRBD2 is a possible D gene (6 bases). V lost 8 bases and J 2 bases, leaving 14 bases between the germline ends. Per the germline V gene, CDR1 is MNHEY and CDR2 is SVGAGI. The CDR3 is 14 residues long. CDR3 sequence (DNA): TGTGCCAGCGCGGGGCAGTTTGACACAGATACGCAGTATTTT. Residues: CASAGQFDTDTQYF.

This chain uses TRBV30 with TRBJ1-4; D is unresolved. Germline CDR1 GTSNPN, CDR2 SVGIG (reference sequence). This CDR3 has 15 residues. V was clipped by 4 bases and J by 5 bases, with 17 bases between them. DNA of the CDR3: TGTGCCTGGAAGGTCTGGGCGGCGATCAATGAAAAACTGTTTTTT. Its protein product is CAWKVWAAINEKLFF.

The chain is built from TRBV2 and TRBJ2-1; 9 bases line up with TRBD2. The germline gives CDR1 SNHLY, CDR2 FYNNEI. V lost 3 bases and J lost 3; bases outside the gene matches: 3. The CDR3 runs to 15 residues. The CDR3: CASSDLAGSYNEQFF. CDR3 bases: TGTGCCAGCAGTGATCTAGCGGGGAGCTACAATGAGCAGTTCTTC.

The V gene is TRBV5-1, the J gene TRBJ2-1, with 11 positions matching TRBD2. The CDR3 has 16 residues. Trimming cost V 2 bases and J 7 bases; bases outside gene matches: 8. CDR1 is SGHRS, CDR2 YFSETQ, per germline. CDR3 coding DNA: TGCGCCAGCAGCTTTAGCCCGGGACTAGCGGAGAATGAGCAGTTCTTC. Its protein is CASSFSPGLAENEQFF.

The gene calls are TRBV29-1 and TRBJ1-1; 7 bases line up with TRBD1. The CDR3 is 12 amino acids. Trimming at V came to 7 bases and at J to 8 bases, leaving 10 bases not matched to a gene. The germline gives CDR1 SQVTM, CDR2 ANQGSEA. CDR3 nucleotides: TGCAGCGCCTGGGACAGCCGCAGAGAAGCTTTCTTT. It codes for CSAWDSRREAFF.

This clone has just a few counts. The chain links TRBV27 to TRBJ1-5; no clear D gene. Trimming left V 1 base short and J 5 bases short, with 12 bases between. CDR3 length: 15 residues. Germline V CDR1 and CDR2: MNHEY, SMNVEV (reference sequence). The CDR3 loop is CASSLFFHVDQPQHF. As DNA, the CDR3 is TGTGCCAGCAGTTTATTCTTCCATGTGGATCAGCCCCAGCATTTT.

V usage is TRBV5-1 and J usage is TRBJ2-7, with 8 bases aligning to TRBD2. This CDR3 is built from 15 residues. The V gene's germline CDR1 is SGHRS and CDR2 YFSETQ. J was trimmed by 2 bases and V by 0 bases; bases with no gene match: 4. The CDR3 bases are TGCGCCAGCAGCTTGGGTAGCGGGGCAGCCTACGAGCAGTACTTC. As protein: CASSLGSGAAYEQYF.

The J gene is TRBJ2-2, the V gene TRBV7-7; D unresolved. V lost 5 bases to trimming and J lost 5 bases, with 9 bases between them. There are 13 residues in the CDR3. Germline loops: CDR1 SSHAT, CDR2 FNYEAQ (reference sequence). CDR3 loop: CASSLDFTGELFF. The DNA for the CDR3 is TGTGCCAGCAGCCTCGACTTTACCGGGGAGCTGTTTTTT.

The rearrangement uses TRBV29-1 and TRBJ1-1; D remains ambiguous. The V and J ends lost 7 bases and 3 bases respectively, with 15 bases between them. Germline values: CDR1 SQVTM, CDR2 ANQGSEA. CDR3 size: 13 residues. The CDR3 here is CSAGRAADTEAFF. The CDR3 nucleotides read TGCAGCGCTGGGCGGGCAGCAGACACTGAAGCTTTCTTT.

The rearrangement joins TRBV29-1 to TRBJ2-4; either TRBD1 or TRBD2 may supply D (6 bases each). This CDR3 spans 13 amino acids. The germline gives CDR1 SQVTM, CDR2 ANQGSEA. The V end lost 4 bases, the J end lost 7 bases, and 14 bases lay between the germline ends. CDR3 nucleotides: TGCAGCGTTGGGGGGGCTTTTGGGAACATTCAGTACTTC. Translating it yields CSVGGAFGNIQYF.

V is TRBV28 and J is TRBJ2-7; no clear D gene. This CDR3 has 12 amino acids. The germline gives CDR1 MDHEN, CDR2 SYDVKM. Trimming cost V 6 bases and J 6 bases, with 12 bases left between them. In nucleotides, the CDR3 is TGTGCCAGCAGCCGACCTGGGCGCGAGCAGTACTTC. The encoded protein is CASSRPGREQYF.

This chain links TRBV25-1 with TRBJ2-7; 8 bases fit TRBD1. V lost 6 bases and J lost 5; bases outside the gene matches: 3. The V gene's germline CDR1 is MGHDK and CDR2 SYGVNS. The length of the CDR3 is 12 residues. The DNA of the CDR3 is TGTGCCAGCAGGAGACAGGGGAACGAGCAGTACTTC. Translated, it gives CASRRQGNEQYF.

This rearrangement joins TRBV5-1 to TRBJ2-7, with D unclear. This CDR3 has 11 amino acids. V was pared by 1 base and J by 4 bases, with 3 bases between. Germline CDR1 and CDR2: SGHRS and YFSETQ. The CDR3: CASSLFYEQYF. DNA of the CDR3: TGCGCCAGCAGCTTGTTTTACGAGCAGTACTTC.

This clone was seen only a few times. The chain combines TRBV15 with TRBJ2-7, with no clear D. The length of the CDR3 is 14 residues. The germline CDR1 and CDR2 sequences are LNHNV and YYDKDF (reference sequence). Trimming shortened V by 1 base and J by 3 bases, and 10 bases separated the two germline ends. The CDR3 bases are TGTGCCACCAGCAGAGCGACCAGTAACTACGAGCAGTACTTC. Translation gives CATSRATSNYEQYF.

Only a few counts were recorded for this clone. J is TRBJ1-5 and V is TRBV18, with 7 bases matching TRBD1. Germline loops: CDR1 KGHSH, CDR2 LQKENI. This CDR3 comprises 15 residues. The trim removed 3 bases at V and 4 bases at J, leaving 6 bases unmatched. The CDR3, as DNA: TGTGCCAGCTCACCCGAGACAGGGCCAAATCAGCCCCAGCATTTT. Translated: CASSPETGPNQPQHF.

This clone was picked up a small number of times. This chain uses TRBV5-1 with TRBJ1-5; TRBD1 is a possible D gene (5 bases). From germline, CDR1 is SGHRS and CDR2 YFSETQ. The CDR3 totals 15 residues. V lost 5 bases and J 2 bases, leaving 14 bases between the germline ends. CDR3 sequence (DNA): TGCGCCAGCAGTCATGACGGACAAGGCAATCAGCCCCAGCATTTT. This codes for CASSHDGQGNQPQHF.

This CDR3 is CASSLYPGGTVNTEAFF. CDR3 in DNA: TGTGCCAGCAGCTTGTATCCAGGGGGGACGGTGAACACTGAAGCTTTCTTT. The chain links TRBV5-4 to TRBJ1-1; the match to TRBD1 covers 7 bases. This CDR3 has 17 amino acids. The germline V gene has CDR1 SGHNT and CDR2 YYREEE (reference sequence). V dropped 1 base and J dropped 0; count of bases not matched to a gene: 9.

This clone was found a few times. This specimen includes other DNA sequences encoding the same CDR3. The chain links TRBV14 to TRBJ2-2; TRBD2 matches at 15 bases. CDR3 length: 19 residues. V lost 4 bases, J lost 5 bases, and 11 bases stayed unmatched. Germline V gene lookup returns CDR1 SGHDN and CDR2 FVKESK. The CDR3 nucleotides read TGTGCCAGCAGCCTTAGAGGACTAGCGGGGGGGCGTCGGACCGGGGAGCTGTTTTTT. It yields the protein CASSLRGLAGGRRTGELFF.

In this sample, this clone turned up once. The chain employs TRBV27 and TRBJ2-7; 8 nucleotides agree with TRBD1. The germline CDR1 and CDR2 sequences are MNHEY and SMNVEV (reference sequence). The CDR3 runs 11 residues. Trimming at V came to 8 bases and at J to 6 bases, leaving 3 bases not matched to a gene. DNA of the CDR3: TGTGCCAGCGCCACAGGGGGCGAGCAGTACTTC. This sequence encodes CASATGGEQYF.

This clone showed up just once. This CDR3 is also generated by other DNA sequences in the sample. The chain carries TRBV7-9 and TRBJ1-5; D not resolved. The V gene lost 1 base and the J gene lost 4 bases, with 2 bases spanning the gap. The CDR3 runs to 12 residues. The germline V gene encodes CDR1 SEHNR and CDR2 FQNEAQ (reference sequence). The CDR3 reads CASSLENQPQHF. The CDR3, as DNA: TGTGCCAGCAGCTTAGAAAATCAGCCCCAGCATTTT.

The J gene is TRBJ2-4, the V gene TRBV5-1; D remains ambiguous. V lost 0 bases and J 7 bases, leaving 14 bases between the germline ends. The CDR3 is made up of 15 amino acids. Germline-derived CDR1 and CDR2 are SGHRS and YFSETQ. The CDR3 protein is CASSLEAGDRNIQYF. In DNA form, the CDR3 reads TGCGCCAGCAGCTTGGAAGCCGGTGACCGGAACATTCAGTACTTC.

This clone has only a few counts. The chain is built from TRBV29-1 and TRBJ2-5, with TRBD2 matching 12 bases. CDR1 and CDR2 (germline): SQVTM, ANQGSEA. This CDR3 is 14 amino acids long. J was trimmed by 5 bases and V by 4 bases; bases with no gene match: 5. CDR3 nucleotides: TGCAGCGTTGCTAGCGGGGGGGCCCGGGAGACCCAGTACTTC. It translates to CSVASGGARETQYF.

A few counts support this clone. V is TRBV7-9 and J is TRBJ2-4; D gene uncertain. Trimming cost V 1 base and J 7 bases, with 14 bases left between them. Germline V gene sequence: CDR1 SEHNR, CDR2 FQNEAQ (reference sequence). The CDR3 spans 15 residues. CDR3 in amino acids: CASSLVLGTANIQYF. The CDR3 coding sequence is TGTGCCAGCAGCTTAGTATTGGGTACGGCGAACATTCAGTACTTC.

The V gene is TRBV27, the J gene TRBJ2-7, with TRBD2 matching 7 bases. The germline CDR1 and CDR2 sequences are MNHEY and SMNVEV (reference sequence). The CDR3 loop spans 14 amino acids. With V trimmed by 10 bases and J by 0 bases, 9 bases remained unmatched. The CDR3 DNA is TGTGCCACAAGGGAGGGCAGGATCTCCTACGAGCAGTACTTC. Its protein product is CATREGRISYEQYF.

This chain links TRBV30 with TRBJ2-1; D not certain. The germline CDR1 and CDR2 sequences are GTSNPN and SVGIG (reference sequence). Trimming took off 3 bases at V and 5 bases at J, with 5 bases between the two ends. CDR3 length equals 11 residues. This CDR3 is CAWSWNNEQFF. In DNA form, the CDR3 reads TGTGCCTGGAGCTGGAACAATGAGCAGTTCTTC.

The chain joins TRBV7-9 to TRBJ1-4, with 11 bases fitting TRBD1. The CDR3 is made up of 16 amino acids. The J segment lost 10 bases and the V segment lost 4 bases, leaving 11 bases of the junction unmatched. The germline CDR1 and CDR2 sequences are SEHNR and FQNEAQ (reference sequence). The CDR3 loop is CASSSPAGQGEAKLFF. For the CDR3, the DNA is TGTGCCAGCAGCTCCCCGGCGGGACAGGGGGAGGCAAAACTGTTTTTT. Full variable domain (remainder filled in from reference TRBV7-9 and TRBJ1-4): DTGVSQNPRHKITKRGQNVTFRCDPISEHNRLYWYRQTLGQGPEFLTYFQNEAQLEKSRLLSDRFSAERPKGSFSTLEIQRTEQGDSAMYLCASSSPAGQGEAKLFFGSGTQLSVL.